This entry concerns a single T cell receptor (beta chain). Assay: immunoSEQ multiplex PCR; the TCRdb copy retains only in-frame clones and omits some. Of tens of thousands of clones detected, under 90% appear once; the ten largest clones hold roughly a tenth. This record belongs to a study of blood T cell repertoires in COVID-19. Study-level background: Some COVID-19 samples were acute and others convalescent; all came from the United States, Italy and Spain. Sources were T cells, B-cell-depleted T cells, or PBMCs; the material itself was cDNA or gDNA.

Looked up from germline, CDR1 is KGHSH and CDR2 is LQKENI. The V end was cut by 3 bases, the J end by 5 bases, with 7 bases between. The CDR3 length is 13 residues. The rearrangement links TRBV18 to TRBJ2-2; D is unclear. Sequencing used peripheral blood. The sequence was obtained from a man aged 65-85 years with active or convalescent COVID-19. The CDR3 sequence is CASSPEETGELFF. The CDR3, as DNA: TGTGCCAGCTCACCCGAGGAAACCGGGGAGCTGTTTTTT.